These T cell receptor beta chains were read from a single sample in a study of Graves' ophthalmopathy and Graves' hyperthyroidism. TCRdb reprocessed the multiplex PCR reads via MiXCR and lists one record per CDR3 protein. The data show approximately 700,000 distinct CDR3 sequences, 40% seen once. Source material: peripheral blood. The source is an adult man with Graves' ophthalmopathy. The CDR3 runs from the conserved cysteine through the conserved F or W. D genes are given only for firm matches. Clone size appears in some rows only: once, few, many, or a class for an expanded clone.

J,D,V,size,DNA,CDR3
TRBJ2-5,TRBD2,TRBV10-3,.,TGTGCCATCAGTGAGTCAACTAGCGGGAACCAAGAGACCCAGTACTTC,CAISESTSGNQETQYF
TRBJ1-4,TRBD1,TRBV20-1,few,TGCAGTGCTAGAGATGCCACACCGACAGGGGTTAATGAAAAACTGTTTTTT,CSARDATPTGVNEKLFF
TRBJ1-5,.,TRBV12-3/TRBV12-4,many,TGTGCCAGCAGTTTCGCGGGGCTAGATCAGCCCCAGCATTTT,CASSFAGLDQPQHF
TRBJ2-7,.,TRBV7-9,many,TGTGCCAGCAGTTTTGTCGGCTACGAGCAGTACTTC,CASSFVGYEQYF
TRBJ1-1,TRBD1,TRBV29-1,.,TGCGCGAAATCGGGACAGGGGGCATTCACTGAAGCTTTCTTT,CAKSGQGAFTEAFF
TRBJ2-7,TRBD2,TRBV20-1,few,TGCAGTGCTAGCAACGTACTAGCGGGAGTATACGAGCAGTACTTC,CSASNVLAGVYEQYF
TRBJ2-7,.,TRBV7-9,few,TGTGCCAGCAGCTTGGATGGTACGGGAATCTACGAGCAGTACTTC,CASSLDGTGIYEQYF
TRBJ2-5,.,TRBV2,many,TGTGCCAGCAGTGAAGCTCAATACCAAGAGACCCAGTACTTC,CASSEAQYQETQYF
TRBJ2-7,.,TRBV4-3,.,TGCGCCAGCAGCCAAGATTCAGGACCAGCCTACGAGCAGTACTTC,CASSQDSGPAYEQYF
TRBJ1-5,TRBD1,TRBV24-1,.,TGTGCCAGCAGTTACCCTACCAGGACAGGTAGCAATCAGCCCCAGCATTTT,CASSYPTRTGSNQPQHF
TRBJ1-3,.,TRBV6-5,.,TGTGCCAGCAGTTACTCACCCCAGGGGATAAACACCATATATTTT,CASSYSPQGINTIYF
TRBJ1-1,TRBD1,TRBV7-9,many,TGTGCCAGCAGCTTAGGTGACAGGGCCGAGGGAGCTTTCTTT,CASSLGDRAEGAFF
TRBJ1-5,.,TRBV20-1,many,TGCAGTGCTAGAGATTACAGGGACAATCAGCCCCAGCATTTT,CSARDYRDNQPQHF
TRBJ2-5,.,TRBV7-9,many,TGTGCCAGCAGCCCGGACAGTGAAGAGACCCAGTACTTC,CASSPDSEETQYF
TRBJ2-7,.,TRBV4-2,few,TGTGCCAGCAGCCAAGCCCCTCCCCCGAGCCACGAGCAGTACTTC,CASSQAPPPSHEQYF